This T cell receptor beta chain appears in the sequencing data of a study of early T cells in non-severe SARS-CoV-2 infection. This clonotype has only a few counts. The CDR3 loop spans 16 amino acids. Germline trimming cut 4 bases from V and 2 bases from J; bases unmatched to any gene: 7. Germline lookup yields CDR1 SGDLS and CDR2 YYNGEE. TCRdb called the 5' RACE reads again in MiXCR, with one record for every CDR3 protein. The data show 95,000 to 100,000 distinct CDR3 sequences, 8% to 13% seen once. The origin of this receptor is an adult who was a healthcare worker with PCR-confirmed SARS-CoV-2 infection or an uninfected control (not recorded which). Sequencing was carried out using whole blood. The V and J genes are TRBV9 and TRBJ2-2; 8 nucleotides align to TRBD2. CDR3 loop: CASSPRSGANTGELFF. CDR3 coding DNA: TGTGCCAGCAGCCCGCGTAGCGGGGCTAACACCGGGGAGCTGTTTTTT.